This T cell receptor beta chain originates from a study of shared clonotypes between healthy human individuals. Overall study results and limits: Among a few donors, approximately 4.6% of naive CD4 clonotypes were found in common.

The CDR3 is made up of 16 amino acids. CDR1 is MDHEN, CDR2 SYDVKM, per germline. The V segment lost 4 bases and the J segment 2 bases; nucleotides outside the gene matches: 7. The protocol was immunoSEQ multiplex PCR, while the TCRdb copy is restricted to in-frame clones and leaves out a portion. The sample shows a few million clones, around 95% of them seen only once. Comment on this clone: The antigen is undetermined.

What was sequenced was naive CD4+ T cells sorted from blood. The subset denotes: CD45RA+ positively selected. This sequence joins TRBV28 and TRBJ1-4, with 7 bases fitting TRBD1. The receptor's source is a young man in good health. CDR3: CASSSPRGWTNEKLFF. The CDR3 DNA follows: TGTGCCAGCAGTTCACCCAGGGGGTGGACTAATGAAAAACTGTTTTTT.